Below, 20 T cell receptor beta chains from the same sample are listed, as sequenced in a study of CD8+ T cells in alopecia areata. RNA extraction was followed by reverse transcription into cDNA, which acted as the sequencing template. Some clones are missing from TCRdb's copy, which holds only in-frame ones; the method was immunoSEQ multiplex PCR. This sample has a few hundred thousand clones, with around 65% found just once. The treatment was: oral pan-JAK inhibitor, 5-10 mg twice daily. Sequencing used CD4+ T cells sorted from blood, obtained at approximately week 44, from a patient treated with tofacitinib. The source is a human donor with alopecia areata.

The chain combines TRBV29-1 with TRBJ1-1, with TRBD1 matching 7 bases. CDR1 is SQVTM and CDR2 is ANQGSEA in the germline V gene. The CDR3 totals 13 residues. Germline trimming cut 7 bases from V and 0 bases from J; bases unmatched to any gene: 5. The CDR3 DNA follows: TGCAGCGGCAGCACAGGGGTGAACACTGAAGCTTTCTTT. Protein sequence: CSGSTGVNTEAFF.

This clone was found a few times. This chain links TRBV29-1 with TRBJ2-1; a weak D match, TRBD1 (6 bases). The ends were cut back, 4 bases at V and 3 bases at J, with 13 bases in the middle. The CDR3 sequence is 14 residues long. In germline, CDR1 is SQVTM, CDR2 ANQGSEA. The CDR3 is CSVGPGTNYNEQFF. CDR3 coding DNA: TGCAGCGTTGGTCCCGGGACAAACTACAATGAGCAGTTCTTC.

The V gene is TRBV29-1, the J gene TRBJ1-1; D is unresolved. CDR3 length: 13 amino acids. Germline V gives CDR1 SQVTM, CDR2 ANQGSEA. Trimming removed 3 bases at V and 0 bases at J, with 8 bases between. CDR3 sequence reads: CSVDQNMNTEAFF. In nucleotides, the CDR3 is TGCAGCGTTGATCAAAACATGAACACTGAAGCTTTCTTT. The entire variable domain, with the rest obtained from reference TRBV29-1 and TRBJ1-1, is as follows: SAVISQKPSRDICQRGTSLTIQCQVDSQVTMMFWYRQQPGQSLTLIATANQGSEATYESGFVIDKFPISRPNLTFSTLTVSNMSPEDSSIYLCSVDQNMNTEAFFGQGTRLTVV.

The chain uses TRBV5-1 and TRBJ1-1; 11 bases agree with TRBD1. With 5 bases clipped from V and 5 bases from J, the junction kept 11 bases outside the gene matches. The CDR3 totals 16 residues. The germline V gene encodes CDR1 SGHRS and CDR2 YFSETQ. CDR3 DNA: TGCGCCAGCAGTCCCGCCGCCGGGACAGGGGGAACTGAAGCTTTCTTT. Its translation is CASSPAAGTGGTEAFF.

In DNA form, the CDR3 reads TGTGCCACCAGCAGAGGGGACAGGACGAACACCGGGGAGCTGTTTTTT. Translation: CATSRGDRTNTGELFF. The gene calls are TRBV15 and TRBJ2-2, with 8 bases identical to TRBD1. Germline assignment: CDR1 LNHNV and CDR2 YYDKDF (reference sequence). The CDR3 is 16 amino acids. Trimming removed 1 base from V and 0 bases from J; junction bases left unmatched: 1. Variable domain in full (rest from reference TRBV15 and TRBJ2-2): DAMVIQNPRYQVTQFGKPVTLSCSQTLNHNVMYWYQQKSSQAPKLLFHYYDKDFNNEADTPDNFQSRRPNTSFCFLDIRSPGLGDTAMYLCATSRGDRTNTGELFFGEGSRLTVL.

V is TRBV18 and J is TRBJ2-3; D remains ambiguous. Germline lookup yields CDR1 KGHSH and CDR2 LQKENI. CDR3 length equals 14 residues. Trimming shortened V by 3 bases and J by 4 bases, and 11 bases separated the two germline ends. CDR3 protein: CASSPVGNSDTQYF. Written as DNA, the CDR3 is TGTGCCAGCTCACCGGTGGGGAACTCAGATACGCAGTATTTT. Full variable domain (missing parts from reference TRBV18 and TRBJ2-3): NAGVMQNPRHLVRRRGQEARLRCSPMKGHSHVYWYRQLPEEGLKFMVYLQKENIIDESGMPKERFSAEFPKEGPSILRIQQVVRGDSAAYFCASSPVGNSDTQYFGPGTRLTVL.

This rearrangement joins TRBV6-6 to TRBJ2-2; D gene unclear. This CDR3 comprises 16 residues. CDR1 and CDR2 from the germline V gene are MNHNY and SVGAGI (reference sequence). Trimming shortened V by 2 bases and J by 2 bases, and 12 bases separated the two germline ends. CDR3 region: CASSYLALTNTGELFF. For the CDR3, the DNA is TGTGCCAGCAGTTACCTCGCGCTTACCAACACCGGGGAGCTGTTTTTT.

J is TRBJ2-2 and V is TRBV6-5; D gene ambiguous. The germline V and J ends were trimmed by 5 bases and 10 bases, with 8 bases remaining between them. The CDR3 has 11 amino acids. Germline CDR1 is MNHEY and CDR2 is SVGAGI. The CDR3 coding sequence is TGTGCCAGCAGTGATTTCGCGGAGCTGTTTTTT. Protein: CASSDFAELFF.

This clone came up a few times. The rearrangement uses TRBV12-5 and TRBJ2-7, with no clear D. The length of the CDR3 is 15 residues. Germline assignment: CDR1 LGHNT and CDR2 FRNRAP. V dropped 4 bases and J dropped 1 base, with 14 bases sitting between them. The CDR3 coding sequence is TGTGCTAGTGGTTCCCCGGGCTACCCATCCTACGAGCAGTACTTC. The encoded protein is CASGSPGYPSYEQYF.

This clone was detected many times. The chain is built from TRBV5-4 and TRBJ2-1; TRBD2 matches at 16 bases. The CDR3 is 19 residues long. The V gene's germline CDR1 is SGHNT and CDR2 YYREEE (reference sequence). The ends lost 5 bases at V and 1 base at J; junction bases unmatched: 9. CDR3 coding DNA: TGTGCCAGCAGACGCACCGGGACTAGCGGGGGGGCATCCTACAATGAGCAGTTCTTC. Translating it yields CASRRTGTSGGASYNEQFF.

This sequence joins TRBV9 and TRBJ1-1; 7 nucleotides agree with TRBD1. CDR1 is SGDLS and CDR2 is YYNGEE in the germline V gene. Trimming cost V 0 bases and J 1 base; bases outside gene matches: 12. The CDR3 consists of 18 residues. CDR3 sequence reads: CASSVGGRQGIKNTEAFF. In DNA form, the CDR3 reads TGTGCCAGCAGCGTAGGGGGTCGACAGGGAATTAAGAACACTGAAGCTTTCTTT.

The chain carries TRBV25-1 and TRBJ2-5, with unresolved D. Deletions cut 3 bases from V and 5 bases from J, with 13 bases between. CDR3 length: 14 amino acids. CDR1 is MGHDK, CDR2 SYGVNS, per germline. CDR3 in DNA: TGTGCCAGCAGTGATCCCCTGTATCGGGAGACCCAGTACTTC. Translated: CASSDPLYRETQYF.

The chain is built from TRBV10-1 and TRBJ2-1, with a possible D match to TRBD1 (5 bases). V was cut by 0 bases and J by 7 bases, with 13 bases left in between. The CDR3 runs to 15 residues. Germline values: CDR1 WNHNN, CDR2 SYGVQD (reference sequence). CDR3 protein: CASSESKGAMNEQFF. The CDR3, as DNA: TGCGCCAGCAGTGAGTCTAAAGGGGCGATGAATGAGCAGTTCTTC.

This rearrangement joins TRBV5-1 to TRBJ2-2; possible D gene TRBD2, 7 bases. From germline, CDR1 is SGHRS and CDR2 YFSETQ. The V end was cut by 4 bases, the J end by 1 base, with 14 bases between. This CDR3 region has 16 residues. The CDR3 region is CASSPRRGRNTGELFF. The CDR3 DNA follows: TGCGCCAGCAGCCCCAGGCGGGGGCGGAACACCGGGGAGCTGTTTTTT.

Turning to this clone: A much more abundant neighbour one base away suggests this may be a read error. The V and J genes are TRBV9 and TRBJ1-3, with D hard to call. The CDR3 is made up of 11 amino acids. The germline gives CDR1 SGDLS, CDR2 YYNGEE. The V gene lost 5 bases and the J gene lost 1 base, with 1 base spanning the gap. In DNA, the CDR3 is TGTGCCAGCAGGTCTGGAAACACCATATATTTT. This gives the protein CASRSGNTIYF.

The rearrangement uses TRBV5-1 and TRBJ2-3, with unresolved D. Germline CDR1 is SGHRS and CDR2 is YFSETQ. This CDR3 spans 13 amino acids. Trimming shortened V by 7 bases and J by 2 bases, and 11 bases separated the two germline ends. The CDR3 nucleotides read TGCGCCAGCCGACCACTGGACACAGATACGCAGTATTTT. Amino acids: CASRPLDTDTQYF.

The chain employs TRBV19 and TRBJ1-5, with TRBD1 matching over 9 bases. CDR1 is LNHDA and CDR2 is SQIVND in the germline V gene (reference sequence). Unmatched junction bases numbered 7, after V lost 6 bases and J lost 7 bases. The CDR3 is 14 amino acids. This CDR3 is CASRGQGLRQPQHF. Written as DNA, the CDR3 is TGTGCCAGTAGGGGACAGGGCTTAAGGCAGCCCCAGCATTTT.

In its sample, this clone was seen a few times. V is TRBV29-1 and J is TRBJ1-1, with a tentative D call TRBD1 (6 bases). Germline V gene data show CDR1 as SQVTM and CDR2 as ANQGSEA. The CDR3 sequence is 14 residues long. V was cut by 7 bases and J by 4 bases, with 19 bases left in between. The CDR3 sequence: CSGQAETLGTEAFF. CDR3 DNA sequence: TGCAGCGGACAGGCTGAGACTTTGGGCACTGAAGCTTTCTTT.

This clone occurred once. The gene calls are TRBV10-3 and TRBJ1-2; TRBD1 agrees at 8 bases. Trimming removed 6 bases from V and 8 bases from J; junction bases left unmatched: 8. The CDR3 runs to 13 residues. Germline V gene data show CDR1 as ENHRY and CDR2 as SYGVKD. The CDR3 is CAIRDRVEGGYTF. The CDR3 DNA is TGTGCCATCAGGGACAGGGTCGAAGGGGGCTACACCTTC.

CDR3: CASRTGTTEAFF. Written as DNA, the CDR3 is TGTGCCAGCAGGACAGGGACCACTGAAGCTTTCTTT. The chain employs TRBV2 and TRBJ1-1; 7 bases match TRBD1. CDR3 length: 12 amino acids. Germline trimming cut 6 bases from V and 4 bases from J; bases unmatched to any gene: 2. Germline V gene lookup returns CDR1 SNHLY and CDR2 FYNNEI.